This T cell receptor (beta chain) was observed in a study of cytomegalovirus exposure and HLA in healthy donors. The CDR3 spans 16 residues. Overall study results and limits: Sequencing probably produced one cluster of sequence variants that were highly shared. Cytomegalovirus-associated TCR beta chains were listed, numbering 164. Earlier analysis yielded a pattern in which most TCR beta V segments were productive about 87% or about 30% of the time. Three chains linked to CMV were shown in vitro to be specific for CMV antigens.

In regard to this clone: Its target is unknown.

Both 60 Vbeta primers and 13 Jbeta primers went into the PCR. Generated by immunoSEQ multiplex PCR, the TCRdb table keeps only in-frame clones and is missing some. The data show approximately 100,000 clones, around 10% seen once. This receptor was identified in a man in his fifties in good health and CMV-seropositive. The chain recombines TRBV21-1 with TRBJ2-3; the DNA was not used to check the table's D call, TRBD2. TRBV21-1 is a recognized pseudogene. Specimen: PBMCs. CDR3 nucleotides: TGTGCCGCGCCCTCAGGCGGCGGGAGGGCCCCAGATACGCAGTATTTT. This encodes CAAPSGGGRAPDTQYF.